This T cell receptor beta chain was identified during a study of blood T cell repertoires in COVID-19. The overall study: Collection of acute and convalescent COVID-19 samples took place in the United States, Italy and Spain.

The V and J ends lost 3 bases and 0 bases respectively, with 12 bases between them. CDR3 length: 16 residues. Germline assignment: CDR1 MGHRA and CDR2 YSYEKL. Authors' processing steps: Nucleated cell counts were estimated from reference gene primer amplification. Repertoires were generated with immunoSEQ multiplex PCR, while TCRdb's copy carries only in-frame clones and drops some. Clonal size and the V and J genes are those of that table, whereas D and trimming came from the DNA. The data contain some 240,000 clones, 80% to 90% of them singletons. Sequenced: peripheral blood. The chain links TRBV4-1 to TRBJ1-3; D unresolved. The clonotype originates from a middle-aged man with active or convalescent COVID-19. CDR3 DNA sequence: TGCGCCAGCAGCCACGACACCTACCTCTCTGGAAACACCATATATTTT. This encodes CASSHDTYLSGNTIYF.